This T cell receptor (beta chain) was profiled in a study of cytotoxic CD8 clonotypes in ibrutinib-treated CLL. Across the study: After a median of about 70 months, 14 patients stayed remitted and approximately 12 progressed; responses had been partial in about 24 and complete in 2. Response samples followed a median approximately 13 months of treatment, range 6 to 36. A mean of around 250,000 productive templates and more than 75,000 productive rearrangements was obtained per sample.

Notes on the study in general: The study found baseline clonality above age-matched healthy donors, tracking circulating CD8+ T-cell counts.

Sequencing was performed with immunoSEQ multiplex PCR; in TCRdb, only in-frame clones are kept and a portion is missing. The data contain some 200,000 clones, about three quarters of them singletons. The germline V gene encodes CDR1 SGDLS and CDR2 YYNGEE. This CDR3 is built from 16 residues. After removal of 1 base from V and 5 bases from J, the junction contained 6 bases not matched to a gene. This clone was seen just once. Its antigen remains unknown. Sequencing used PBMCs, obtained after 12 months of ibrutinib treatment. The chain links TRBV9 to TRBJ1-3, with 10 bases aligning to TRBD1. The receptor's source is a human donor with chronic lymphocytic leukemia. CDR3: CASSVRQGASRNTIYF. CDR3 in DNA: TGTGCCAGCAGCGTAAGACAGGGGGCTAGTAGAAACACCATATATTTT.